Here is one T cell receptor (beta chain) with its context. The data belong to a study of monozygotic twins with inflammatory bowel disease. CDR1 and CDR2 from the germline V gene are SGHRS and YFSETQ. This CDR3 region has 16 residues. One entry per CDR3 protein, without DNA, is what TCRdb gives after re-calling the 5' RACE reads. The listing contains about 300,000 distinct CDR3 sequences. The chain employs TRBV5-1 and TRBJ2-4. The sample consisted of blood. This receptor was identified in a human donor with ulcerative colitis or Crohn's disease, or a healthy co-twin of an affected twin (not recorded which). CDR3 loop: CASSLGAVVAKNIQYF.